These 21 T cell receptor beta chains came from one sample sequenced in a study of blood T cell repertoires in COVID-19. This table comes from immunoSEQ multiplex PCR, and its TCRdb copy is limited to in-frame clones, with some not included. Here the sample spans more than 150,000 clones, roughly 85% being singletons. Sequenced sample: peripheral blood. The receptor source for this set is a woman aged 30 to 39 with acute or convalescent COVID-19.

The chain employs TRBV28 and TRBJ1-5; 9 nucleotides match TRBD1. CDR3 length: 17 amino acids. Unmatched junction bases numbered 9, after V lost 3 bases and J lost 3 bases. The germline V gene encodes CDR1 MDHEN and CDR2 SYDVKM. CDR3 DNA sequence: TGTGCCAGCAGTTTCCGAATTCGGACAGGGGTCAATCAGCCCCAGCATTTT. Its protein product is CASSFRIRTGVNQPQHF.

The chain links TRBV27 to TRBJ2-7, with TRBD1 matching 8 bases. The germline CDR1 and CDR2 sequences are MNHEY and SMNVEV (reference sequence). The CDR3 sequence is 13 residues long. V lost 2 bases and J lost 6; bases outside the gene matches: 3. Written as DNA, the CDR3 is TGTGCCAGCAGTTTAACAGACAGGGGCGAGCAGTACTTC. Protein: CASSLTDRGEQYF.

The chain has TRBV7-2 and TRBJ1-6, with 7 bases identical to TRBD1. CDR1 is SGHTA and CDR2 is FQGNSA in the germline V gene. With 5 bases clipped from V and 10 bases from J, the junction kept 11 bases outside the gene matches. CDR3 length: 15 amino acids. CDR3 sequence (DNA): TGTGCCAGCAGCCCGAAACCGGGACAGATATCACCCCTCCACTTT. Its protein product is CASSPKPGQISPLHF.

V usage is TRBV29-1 and J usage is TRBJ2-7; TRBD2 matches 7 bases. Trimming removed 4 bases from V and 3 bases from J; junction bases left unmatched: 6. The CDR3 is made up of 13 amino acids. Germline CDR1 and CDR2: SQVTM and ANQGSEA. The CDR3 protein is CSVVAGVGYEQYF. CDR3 coding DNA: TGCAGCGTTGTGGCGGGAGTCGGCTACGAGCAGTACTTC.

The V gene is TRBV19, the J gene TRBJ1-2; 8 nucleotides match TRBD1. The V and J ends lost 6 bases and 4 bases, in that order; junction bases with no gene match: 1. The CDR3 spans 12 residues. Germline loops: CDR1 LNHDA, CDR2 SQIVND (reference sequence). CDR3 sequence (DNA): TGTGCCAGTAGCGGACAGGGCTATGGCTACACCTTC. Protein product: CASSGQGYGYTF.

The CDR3 loop is CASSAQRTHYGYTF. The CDR3 DNA reads TGTGCCAGCAGCGCTCAGAGGACACACTATGGCTACACCTTC. V usage is TRBV3-1 (or the pseudogene TRBV3-2) and J usage is TRBJ1-2; tentative D call: TRBD1 (5 bases). The CDR3 runs 14 residues. Trimming removed 5 bases from V and 3 bases from J, with 13 bases in between. The germline gives CDR1 LGHDT, CDR2 YNNKEL (reference sequence).

J is TRBJ1-4 and V is TRBV27, with 11 bases lining up with TRBD1. Germline trimming cut 5 bases from V and 7 bases from J; bases unmatched to any gene: 6. In germline, CDR1 is MNHEY, CDR2 SMNVEV (reference sequence). This CDR3 region has 15 residues. The CDR3 region is CASSRGQGVAEKLFF. CDR3 DNA: TGTGCCAGCAGTCGGGGACAGGGGGTAGCTGAAAAACTGTTTTTT.

The chain recombines TRBV28 with TRBJ2-7; a possible D gene is TRBD2 (5 bases). The CDR3 contains 14 residues. Trimming left V 3 bases short and J 4 bases short, with 13 bases between. Germline V CDR1 and CDR2: MDHEN, SYDVKM. CDR3 sequence (DNA): TGTGCCAGCAGTTTTACGGGGATTCAGTACGAGCAGTACTTC. It codes for CASSFTGIQYEQYF.

J is TRBJ2-1 and V is TRBV4-3; no clear D gene. CDR3 size: 13 residues. The germline V and J ends were trimmed by 1 base and 6 bases, with 7 bases remaining between them. Germline CDR1 LGHNA, CDR2 YSLEER. CDR3 nucleotide sequence: TGCGCCAGCAGCCAAGGAGTTATCAATGAGCAGTTCTTC. Protein product: CASSQGVINEQFF.

The V call is TRBV28, the J call TRBJ2-3, with 7 positions matching TRBD2. V was pared by 5 bases and J by 7 bases, with 12 bases of the junction left unmatched. Per the germline V gene, CDR1 is MDHEN and CDR2 is SYDVKM. The CDR3 is 15 amino acids. DNA for the CDR3: TGTGCCAGCAGTCCACGCCCCGGGACTACACATACGCAGTATTTT. It yields the protein CASSPRPGTTHTQYF.

This chain links TRBV29-1 with TRBJ2-7; TRBD2 might be the D (5 bases). Deletions cut 7 bases from V and 2 bases from J, with 12 bases between. CDR1 and CDR2 from the germline V gene are SQVTM and ANQGSEA. The CDR3 is made up of 12 amino acids. This CDR3 reads CSAAGGTYEQYF. The CDR3 nucleotides are TGCAGCGCCGCGGGCGGAACCTACGAGCAGTACTTC.

The chain uses TRBV6-6 and TRBJ2-5; TRBD2 might be the D (5 bases). Germline V CDR1 and CDR2: MNHNY, SVGAGI (reference sequence). V was pared by 6 bases and J by 3 bases, with 11 bases between. The CDR3 is 13 amino acids. The chain's CDR3 is CASRSGYEETQYF. The CDR3 DNA is TGTGCCAGCAGATCGGGGTATGAAGAGACCCAGTACTTC.

The chain uses TRBV2 and TRBJ2-1; the match to TRBD1 covers 9 bases. The CDR3 extends over 16 amino acids. CDR1 SNHLY and CDR2 FYNNEI come from the germline V gene. V lost 4 bases and J lost 2; bases outside the gene matches: 6. Here the CDR3 reads CASSVLGTGPYNEQFF. CDR3 in DNA: TGTGCCAGCAGTGTTTTGGGGACAGGGCCCTACAATGAGCAGTTCTTC.

The V and J genes are TRBV7-2 and TRBJ1-6; 7 bases are a match to TRBD1. Germline V gives CDR1 SGHTA, CDR2 FQGNSA. This CDR3 comprises 15 residues. Trimming removed 5 bases from V and 7 bases from J; junction bases left unmatched: 8. CDR3 region: CASSPDRAGNSPLHF. For the CDR3, the DNA is TGTGCCAGCAGCCCAGACAGGGCTGGCAATTCACCCCTCCACTTT.

The rearrangement links TRBV19 to TRBJ2-5, with D maybe TRBD2 (5 bases). Deletions cut 3 bases from V and 5 bases from J, with 10 bases between. Germline V gives CDR1 LNHDA, CDR2 SQIVND (reference sequence). The CDR3 length is 13 residues. CDR3: CASSIPGSETQYF. As DNA, the CDR3 is TGTGCCAGTAGTATCCCGGGGTCGGAGACCCAGTACTTC.

This clone was observed a single time. J is TRBJ2-1 and V is TRBV7-6; TRBD2 is a possible D gene (7 bases). Germline V gives CDR1 SGHVS, CDR2 FNYEAQ. Deletions cut 0 bases from V and 2 bases from J, with 8 bases between. The CDR3 length is 15 residues. The CDR3 region is CASSLAGGPYNEQFF. The CDR3 DNA reads as TGTGCCAGCAGCTTAGCGGGGGGGCCCTACAATGAGCAGTTCTTC. Looking up the rest from reference TRBV7-6 and TRBJ2-1 gives the full variable domain: GAGVSQSPRYKVTKRGQDVALRCDPISGHVSLYWYRQALGQGPEFLTYFNYEAQQDKSGLPNDRFSAERPEGSISTLTIQRTEQRDSAMYRCASSLAGGPYNEQFFGPGTRLTVL.

This clone was seen just once. The chain has TRBV4-1 and TRBJ2-7, with D perhaps matching TRBD1 (6 bases). Per germline, CDR1 MGHRA and CDR2 YSYEKL. The CDR3 runs to 15 residues. Trimming stripped 0 bases from V and 6 bases from J, with 15 bases between. For the CDR3, the DNA is TGCGCCAGCAGCCAAGATTTCCCAGGGGCGGGCGAGCAGTACTTC. It translates to CASSQDFPGAGEQYF.

The chain couples TRBV7-3 to TRBJ1-2; 9 nucleotides match TRBD1. In germline, CDR1 is SGHTA, CDR2 FQGTGA. Germline trimming cut 5 bases from V and 8 bases from J; bases unmatched to any gene: 6. The CDR3 extends over 13 amino acids. The CDR3 DNA sequence: TGTGCCAGCAGCCTAGGACAGGGGAGCGGCTACACCTTC. It yields the protein CASSLGQGSGYTF.

This chain uses TRBV9 with TRBJ1-2; D ambiguous. CDR1 is SGDLS, CDR2 YYNGEE, per germline. V was clipped by 0 bases and J by 4 bases, with 13 bases between them. The CDR3 runs 15 residues. CDR3 coding DNA: TGTGCCAGCAGCGTAGTTACGGTTCGTTCCTATGGCTACACCTTC. It is translated as CASSVVTVRSYGYTF.

This chain links TRBV29-1 with TRBJ2-1, with 11 nucleotides matching TRBD1. The germline V gene encodes CDR1 SQVTM and CDR2 ANQGSEA. CDR3 length equals 14 residues. With V trimmed by 6 bases and J by 6 bases, 7 bases remained unmatched. In DNA form, the CDR3 reads TGCAGCGTGGGAGGACAGGGGGCGGTCAATGAGCAGTTCTTC. Translated: CSVGGQGAVNEQFF.

The chain uses TRBV5-8 and TRBJ1-5; TRBD1 might be the D (6 bases). The V end was cut by 3 bases, the J end by 2 bases, with 15 bases between. Germline V gives CDR1 SGHTS, CDR2 YDEGEE. CDR3 size: 16 residues. The DNA of the CDR3 is TGTGCCAGCAGCTCAGGACAGTTCTATGGCAATCAGCCCCAGCATTTT. Protein sequence: CASSSGQFYGNQPQHF. Full variable domain (outside the CDR3, taken from reference TRBV5-8 and TRBJ1-5): EAGVTQSPTHLIKTRGQQATLRCSPISGHTSVYWYQQALGLGLQFLLWYDEGEERNRGNFPPRFSGRQFPNYSSELNVNALELEDSALYLCASSSGQFYGNQPQHFGDGTRLSIL.